One sample yielded the 13 T cell receptor beta chains listed below, sequenced in a study of T-cell reconstitution after alpha-beta-depleted transplantation in children. Preparation of the TCRbeta library used unique molecular identifiers. In TCRdb, the PCR reads were re-called with MiXCR into one record per CDR3 protein. The data show about 110,000 distinct CDR3 sequences, around 6.4% seen once. The material sequenced was PBMCs, mostly from graft donor cells, taken 360 days after TCRalphabeta/CD19-depleted stem cell transplant. The receptors originated from a male patient aged 2-15 years who had a stem cell transplant for acute lymphoblastic leukemia, so the T cells may come from the graft donor.

This clonotype was observed a handful of times. The chain is built from TRBV6-1 and TRBJ2-7; D unclear. The CDR3 has 13 residues. Per the germline V gene, CDR1 is MNHNS and CDR2 is SASEGT. Trimming removed 7 bases at V and 3 bases at J, with 13 bases between. This chain's CDR3 is CASKFAGNYEQYF. The DNA of the CDR3 is TGTGCCAGCAAATTCGCTGGGAACTACGAGCAGTACTTC.

This clonotype was found a few times. The J gene is TRBJ2-7, the V gene TRBV7-9; 7 positions agree with TRBD1. V was clipped by 4 bases and J by 3 bases; unmatched bases: 12. The CDR3 runs to 16 residues. The V gene's germline CDR1 is SEHNR and CDR2 FQNEAQ (reference sequence). The CDR3 coding sequence is TGTGCCAGCAGCTCCCCATCTACGGACAGGCACTACGAGCAGTACTTC. This sequence encodes CASSSPSTDRHYEQYF.

This clonotype was seen repeatedly, ten times or more. This chain uses TRBV7-9 with TRBJ2-5; perhaps TRBD1 as D (5 bases). This CDR3 has 12 amino acids. Looked up from germline, CDR1 is SEHNR and CDR2 is FQNEAQ (reference sequence). The V gene lost 2 bases and the J gene lost 4 bases, with 5 bases spanning the gap. Here the CDR3 DNA reads TGTGCCAGCAGCTTACAGGGAGAGACCCAGTACTTC. It specifies CASSLQGETQYF.

This clonotype was picked up many times. The chain combines TRBV27 with TRBJ2-7; TRBD1 matches 9 bases. Germline CDR1 reads MNHEY; CDR2 reads SMNVEV (reference sequence). The CDR3 covers 15 residues. Trimming at V came to 6 bases and at J to 3 bases, leaving 9 bases not matched to a gene. Here the CDR3 reads CASRETGTGFYEQYF. Here the CDR3 DNA reads TGTGCCAGCAGAGAGACCGGGACAGGGTTCTACGAGCAGTACTTC.

The chain recombines TRBV11-1 with TRBJ2-7, with 10 bases aligning to TRBD1. The CDR3 is made up of 19 amino acids. The V gene end was trimmed by 0 bases and the J gene end by 5 bases; junction bases not matched to a gene: 16. Germline values: CDR1 SGHAT, CDR2 FQDESV (reference sequence). The CDR3 bases are TGTGCCAGCAGCTTAGCGGGGACAGGGGCATCTGTCCTGTCTGACGAGCAGTACTTC. It codes for CASSLAGTGASVLSDEQYF.

The genes are TRBV6-1 and TRBJ2-2; 10 positions match TRBD2. This CDR3 has 16 residues. The germline CDR1 and CDR2 sequences are MNHNS and SASEGT. V shed 6 bases and J 7 bases; nucleotides not matched to a gene: 11. DNA for the CDR3: TGTGCCAGCAGCCCAAAGCGGGAGGGCCGGAGCGGGGAGCTGTTTTTT. This sequence encodes CASSPKREGRSGELFF.

Ten or more counts support this clonotype. V and J are TRBV24-1 and TRBJ2-3; TRBD1 is a possible D gene (6 bases). Trimming took off 4 bases at V and 5 bases at J, with 9 bases between the two ends. The CDR3 is made up of 13 amino acids. Germline V gene lookup returns CDR1 KGHDR and CDR2 SFDVKD. The CDR3 nucleotides read TGTGCCACCAGTGAGCTCAGGGGAGATACGCAGTATTTT. This gives the protein CATSELRGDTQYF.

The chain combines TRBV28 with TRBJ1-3, with 11 nucleotides matching TRBD1. The length of the CDR3 is 17 residues. V trimming: 5 bases; J trimming: 4 bases; junction bases outside the gene matches: 10. Germline CDR1 reads MDHEN; CDR2 reads SYDVKM. CDR3 loop: CASSLTWTGGPGNTIYF. As DNA, the CDR3 is TGTGCCAGCAGTCTTACCTGGACAGGGGGCCCAGGAAACACCATATATTTT.

This clonotype was seen repeatedly, ten times or more. The chain employs TRBV28 and TRBJ1-6; D perhaps matches TRBD1 (5 bases). The CDR3 contains 13 residues. Trimming pared 3 bases from V and 9 bases from J, leaving 9 bases between. The germline CDR1 and CDR2 sequences are MDHEN and SYDVKM. The DNA for the CDR3 is TGTGCCAGCAGTTTTAACGGGGGTTCACCCCTCCACTTT. This translates into CASSFNGGSPLHF.

The chain employs TRBV4-3 and TRBJ2-1; maybe TRBD1 (6 bases). CDR3 length: 14 amino acids. The V gene's germline CDR1 is LGHNA and CDR2 YSLEER. Trimming left V 0 bases short and J 10 bases short, with 13 bases between. The CDR3 nucleotides are TGCGCCAGCAGCCAAGACGACAGGATGAGCGAGCAGTTCTTC. It encodes CASSQDDRMSEQFF.

The chain carries TRBV11-2 and TRBJ2-1; 7 bases fit TRBD2. CDR1 is SGHAT, CDR2 FQNNGV, per germline. V trimming: 4 bases; J trimming: 6 bases; junction bases outside the gene matches: 6. The CDR3 runs 14 residues. The DNA of the CDR3 is TGTGCCAGCAGCTCGGGGTGGGGGGGCAATGAGCAGTTCTTC. It yields the protein CASSSGWGGNEQFF.

This clonotype occurred many times. The chain has TRBV5-1 and TRBJ2-5; 9 bases match TRBD2. The trim removed 4 bases at V and 0 bases at J, leaving 7 bases unmatched. This CDR3 region has 16 residues. The germline V gene has CDR1 SGHRS and CDR2 YFSETQ. The CDR3 reads CASSPRLAVYQETQYF. The CDR3 nucleotides are TGCGCCAGCAGCCCTAGACTAGCGGTGTACCAAGAGACCCAGTACTTC.

This clonotype was counted many times. The rearrangement uses TRBV28 and TRBJ2-3; D ambiguous. Germline V gene sequence: CDR1 MDHEN, CDR2 SYDVKM. Trimming removed 6 bases from V and 2 bases from J, with 3 bases in between. This CDR3 contains 11 residues. The DNA of the CDR3 is TGTGCCAGCAGCTACACAGATACGCAGTATTTT. As protein: CASSYTDTQYF.